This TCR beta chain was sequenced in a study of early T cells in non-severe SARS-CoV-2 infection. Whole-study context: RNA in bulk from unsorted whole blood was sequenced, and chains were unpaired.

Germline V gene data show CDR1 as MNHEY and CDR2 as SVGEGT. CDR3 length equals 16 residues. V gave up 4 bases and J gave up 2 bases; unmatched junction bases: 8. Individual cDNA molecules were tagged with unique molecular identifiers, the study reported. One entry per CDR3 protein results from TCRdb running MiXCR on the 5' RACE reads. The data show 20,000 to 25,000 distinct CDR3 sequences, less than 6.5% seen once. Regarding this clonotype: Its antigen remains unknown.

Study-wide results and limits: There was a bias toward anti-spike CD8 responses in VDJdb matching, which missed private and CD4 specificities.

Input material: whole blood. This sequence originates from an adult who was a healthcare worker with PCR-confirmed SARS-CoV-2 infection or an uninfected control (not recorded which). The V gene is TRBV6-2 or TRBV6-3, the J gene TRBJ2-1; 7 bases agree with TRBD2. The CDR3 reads CASSSWGGGTYNEQFF. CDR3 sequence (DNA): TGTGCCAGCAGTTCCTGGGGGGGAGGGACCTACAATGAGCAGTTCTTC.